The sequence of this T cell receptor beta chain was determined in a study of blood T cell repertoires in COVID-19 (dated by TCRdb to 2018 to 2021). Some background on the complete study: Samples covering the acute and convalescent phases of COVID-19 were provided by collaborators in the United States, Italy and Spain. The material from the prospective study consisted of cDNA or gDNA derived from T cells, B-cell-depleted T cells, or PBMCs. Subjects who had been exposed to COVID-19, were actively infected with it, or had recovered from it provided the deeply sampled blood TCRbeta repertoires that made up the dataset. The repertoires were made available in a free public database intended to serve as a resource for research on the immune response to SARS-CoV-2. The samples were drawn from two sources: the first 160 participants of the ongoing ImmuneRACE study, and fewer than 1,500 subjects contributed by 6 global collaborators. A de-identified subject ID, COVID-19 status, age in years and sex were almost always included in the sample metadata. Where available, HLA class I and class II types were obtained from metadata supplied by the sample provider rather than from assay-based typing. Here is what the overall study found, with its caveats: Clinical and demographic metadata were provided uncurated, with the amount varying by source and participant.

The CDR3 covers 16 residues, taking in both the cysteine and the phenylalanine. CDR3 DNA only is kept here, 48 bases in frame from base 1. A distance of 17 bases separates the germline ends of V and J, which lose 5 bases and 3 bases respectively. CDR1 LGHNA and CDR2 YNFKEQ were looked up in the germline V gene. TCRbeta CDR3 regions were amplified from genomic DNA using the immunoSEQ Assay, a bias-controlled multiplex PCR. In the original analysis: Within the assay, amplification of reference gene primers was used to estimate how many nucleated cells each sample contained. To quantify the absolute abundance of each unique TCRbeta CDR3 rearrangement, sequence reads were collapsed and filtered. For each sample, productive Simpson clonality was calculated as the square root of Simpson's diversity index over productive rearrangements. TCRdb stores this immuneACCESS table with in-frame sequences only. Part of the clones is absent; in the studies checked, under half of the shortfall reflects unresolved V genes, and no reason is known for the rest. V, J and clone size reflect that table, while D and trimming were determined from the DNA. This sample lists approximately 97,000 clones; about 90% were detected once. Around 5% of the sample is held by the ten biggest clonotypes.

As for this clone: This clone's antigen is unknown. There are no base qualities to consult, and no much larger clone falls within one base.

At one collaborating source in Seattle, patients were enrolled during active infection and were followed longitudinally through the course of disease. Whole blood was collected in K2EDTA tubes by collaborating institutions according to the institutions' own protocols. Collaborator samples were shipped for TCRbeta analysis as frozen whole blood, isolated PBMCs, or DNA extracted from either sample type. The sequencing input was peripheral blood. This sequence uses TRBV4-2 and TRBJ1-5; the D gene cannot be named for sure. This TCR derives from a woman aged 45-60 years with COVID-19, enrolled during active disease. In nucleotide form, the sequence is TGTGCCAGCAGCAACGAGGGAGGGAGGAACAATCAGCCCCAGCATTTT. Translated, it gives CASSNEGGRNNQPQHF.